A single sample gave rise to the 22 T cell receptor beta chains below, sequenced in a study of T cells in Graves' hyperthyroidism and ophthalmopathy. TCR beta CDR3 regions were amplified from RNA. With the HTBI primer set, the TCR CDR3 went through a first round of RT-PCR. TCRdb processed the multiplex PCR reads anew with MiXCR; each CDR3 protein has one entry. There are around 300,000 distinct CDR3 sequences in the sample; less than 30% occur only once, and about 25% lies in the top ten. The sample comprised blood. These receptors were obtained from a man in his forties with Graves' hyperthyroidism that later progressed to Graves' ophthalmopathy.

In this sample, this clonotype turned up many times. This chain uses TRBV10-3 with TRBJ2-7, with TRBD1 matching over 10 bases. The V and J ends lost 3 bases and 3 bases, in that order; junction bases with no gene match: 5. Germline loops: CDR1 ENHRY, CDR2 SYGVKD. CDR3 length equals 15 residues. The CDR3 loop reads CAISDPDRGDYEQYF. DNA for the CDR3: TGTGCCATCAGTGACCCGGACAGGGGGGACTACGAGCAGTACTTC.

There are many counts of this clonotype. This rearrangement joins TRBV4-1 to TRBJ2-2; D gene ambiguous. This CDR3 has 12 residues. Looked up from germline, CDR1 is MGHRA and CDR2 is YSYEKL. Trimming shortened V by 3 bases and J by 7 bases, and 6 bases separated the two germline ends. The CDR3 here is CASSHEIGELFF. The CDR3 DNA is TGCGCCAGCAGCCACGAGATCGGGGAGCTGTTTTTT.

The chain recombines TRBV7-2 with TRBJ2-7, with 12 nucleotides matching TRBD2. Germline V gene lookup returns CDR1 SGHTA and CDR2 FQGNSA. This CDR3 spans 15 amino acids. V gave up 5 bases and J gave up 2 bases; unmatched junction bases: 4. The CDR3 protein is CASSDWTSGTYEQYF. DNA for the CDR3: TGTGCCAGCAGCGATTGGACTAGCGGGACCTACGAGCAGTACTTC.

The J gene is TRBJ1-1, the V gene TRBV30; D is unclear. V was pared by 2 bases and J by 2 bases, with 6 bases between. The germline V gene encodes CDR1 GTSNPN and CDR2 SVGIG (reference sequence). The CDR3 runs to 12 residues. The CDR3 reads CAWSSTNTEAFF. The CDR3 DNA follows: TGTGCCTGGAGTAGCACAAACACTGAAGCTTTCTTT.

V usage is TRBV15 and J usage is TRBJ2-2, with TRBD2 matching over 8 bases. Germline lookup yields CDR1 LNHNV and CDR2 YYDKDF (reference sequence). This CDR3 has 15 amino acids. The trim removed 5 bases at V and 6 bases at J, leaving 8 bases unmatched. The CDR3, as DNA: TGTGCCACCAGCCGGGGGGGCCTCTCAGCCGGGGAGCTGTTTTTT. Protein: CATSRGGLSAGELFF.

This clonotype was recorded at least ten times. The genes are TRBV28 and TRBJ2-7; the match to TRBD1 covers 8 bases. This CDR3 has 16 amino acids. V was clipped by 5 bases and J by 6 bases; unmatched bases: 15. Germline V lookup: CDR1 MDHEN, CDR2 SYDVKM. The CDR3 nucleotides read TGTGCCAGCAGTCTCCCTAACAGGGGGAGGCCCGTCGAGCAGTACTTC. It yields the protein CASSLPNRGRPVEQYF.

Many counts were recorded for this clonotype. This chain links TRBV28 with TRBJ2-7; D unresolved. Germline loops: CDR1 MDHEN, CDR2 SYDVKM. This CDR3 comprises 16 residues. Trimming pared 5 bases from V and 6 bases from J, leaving 23 bases between. The CDR3 is CASSPTRVPGLAEQYF. The CDR3, as DNA: TGTGCCAGCAGTCCTACCCGGGTTCCTGGGCTTGCCGAGCAGTACTTC.

This clonotype was detected only a few times. The CDR3 bases are TGTGCCAGCAGTTTAGAGCAAAATAGCAATCAGCCCCAGCATTTT. Translated, it gives CASSLEQNSNQPQHF. The V gene is TRBV12-3 or TRBV12-4, the J gene TRBJ1-5; D unresolved. This CDR3 has 15 residues. V was cut by 1 base and J by 0 bases, with 7 bases left in between.

This clonotype has at least ten counts. The chain joins TRBV12-3 or TRBV12-4 to TRBJ2-5; maybe TRBD2 (5 bases). The CDR3 totals 14 residues. Trimming removed 6 bases from V and 2 bases from J, with 13 bases in between. The chain's CDR3 is CASRGSGGQETQYF. CDR3 bases: TGTGCCAGCAGGGGAAGCGGCGGACAAGAGACCCAGTACTTC.

This clonotype was seen many times. CDR3: CASSFGQGSNQPQHF. The CDR3 DNA sequence: TGTGCCAGCAGTTTTGGACAGGGCAGCAATCAGCCCCAGCATTTT. The gene calls are TRBV2 and TRBJ1-5, with 8 bases matching TRBD1. From germline, CDR1 is SNHLY and CDR2 FYNNEI. J gave up 1 base and V 5 bases, and 4 bases lay outside the gene matches. This CDR3 is built from 15 residues. The entire variable domain, with the rest obtained from reference TRBV2 and TRBJ1-5, is as follows: EPEVTQTPSHQVTQMGQEVILRCVPISNHLYFYWYRQILGQKVEFLVSFYNNEISEKSEIFDDQFSVERPDGSNFTLKIRSTKLEDSAMYFCASSFGQGSNQPQHFGDGTRLSIL.

J is TRBJ2-2 and V is TRBV11-3, with 10 nucleotides matching TRBD1. CDR1 and CDR2 from the germline V gene are SGHNT and YENEEA. The CDR3 loop spans 15 amino acids. With 5 bases clipped from V and 5 bases from J, the junction kept 5 bases outside the gene matches. The CDR3 sequence: CASSQWTGGTGELFF. As DNA, the CDR3 is TGTGCCAGCAGCCAATGGACAGGGGGGACCGGGGAGCTGTTTTTT.

This clonotype was counted at least ten times. The J gene is TRBJ2-7, the V gene TRBV9; 8 nucleotides line up with TRBD1. This CDR3 has 14 residues. Germline loops: CDR1 SGDLS, CDR2 YYNGEE. Trimming removed 3 bases from V and 6 bases from J; junction bases left unmatched: 8. CDR3 nucleotides: TGTGCCAGCAGCGCCTTCAGGACAGGGTCCGAGCAGTACTTC. This encodes CASSAFRTGSEQYF.

This clonotype was counted many times. The V call is TRBV5-4, the J call TRBJ1-6; 8 bases map to TRBD1. The CDR3 spans 15 residues. V was pared by 4 bases and J by 10 bases, with 10 bases of the junction left unmatched. CDR1 is SGHNT and CDR2 is YYREEE in the germline V gene (reference sequence). The chain's CDR3 is CASSPLTGVDSPLHF. The CDR3 nucleotides read TGTGCCAGCAGCCCGTTGACAGGGGTCGACTCACCCCTCCACTTT.

This rearrangement joins TRBV20-1 to TRBJ2-5; possible D gene TRBD1, 5 bases. V lost 6 bases and J lost 3, with 14 bases in between. The CDR3 runs to 13 residues. CDR1 DFQATT and CDR2 SNEGSKA come from the germline V gene (reference sequence). The CDR3 DNA follows: TGCAGTGCCCTGGAGCAGGGTGAAGAGACCCAGTACTTC. Translated: CSALEQGEETQYF.

V is TRBV27 and J is TRBJ2-7; perhaps TRBD1 as D (6 bases). V was cut by 3 bases and J by 1 base, with 13 bases left in between. CDR3 size: 15 residues. Germline V gene sequence: CDR1 MNHEY, CDR2 SMNVEV (reference sequence). The CDR3 loop reads CASSLGSGTSYEQYF. DNA of the CDR3: TGTGCCAGCAGTTTGGGATCAGGGACATCCTACGAGCAGTACTTC.

This clonotype has a count of ten or more. The V gene is TRBV4-2, the J gene TRBJ2-7; the D is unclear. This CDR3 contains 15 residues. Germline loops: CDR1 LGHNA, CDR2 YNFKEQ. Trimming cost V 3 bases and J 4 bases, with 16 bases left between them. The CDR3 bases are TGTGCCAGCAGCCAGAACTCCCAGCTCCTGTACGAGCAGTACTTC. Encoded protein: CASSQNSQLLYEQYF.

In its sample, this clonotype was seen many times. The gene calls are TRBV15 and TRBJ1-5; D is uncertain. CDR1 LNHNV and CDR2 YYDKDF come from the germline V gene (reference sequence). V was trimmed by 5 bases and J by 6 bases, leaving 11 bases between them. This CDR3 region has 13 residues. In nucleotides, the CDR3 is TGTGCCACCAGCTCCAGAGGGAGTCAGCCCCAGCATTTT. Its translation: CATSSRGSQPQHF.

This clonotype was detected ten times or more. This sequence joins TRBV19 and TRBJ2-2; no reliable D call. The CDR3 has 14 residues. V lost 3 bases to trimming and J lost 4 bases, with 9 bases between them. CDR1 is LNHDA, CDR2 SQIVND, per germline (reference sequence). In DNA form, the CDR3 reads TGTGCCAGTAGTATGCGGACCCGCACCGGGGAGCTGTTTTTT. Amino acids: CASSMRTRTGELFF.

The rearrangement joins TRBV5-1 to TRBJ1-1; D call uncertain. Germline lookup yields CDR1 SGHRS and CDR2 YFSETQ. This CDR3 region has 15 residues. Trimming shortened V by 4 bases and J by 5 bases, and 18 bases separated the two germline ends. Written as DNA, the CDR3 is TGCGCCAGCAGCGGATTCCCGGAGAGTGGGACTGAAGCTTTCTTT. It yields the protein CASSGFPESGTEAFF.

This clonotype was counted ten times or more. CDR3 in DNA: TGCAGTGCTAGAGATCCTGCGAGTAATAGGGTTCACACTGAAGCTTTCTTT. This encodes CSARDPASNRVHTEAFF. This chain uses TRBV20-1 with TRBJ1-1; no definite D call. CDR3 length: 17 amino acids. Trimming cost V 0 bases and J 3 bases, with 20 bases left between them. Germline CDR1 DFQATT, CDR2 SNEGSKA (reference sequence).

The chain combines TRBV4-3 with TRBJ2-7; 11 bases align to TRBD2. The CDR3 contains 17 residues. Germline V gene lookup returns CDR1 LGHNA and CDR2 YSLEER. Trimming cost V 2 bases and J 2 bases; bases outside gene matches: 8. The CDR3 DNA is TGCGCCAGCAGCCAAAACTTAGCGGGAGGGCCTACCTACGAGCAGTACTTC. Translating it yields CASSQNLAGGPTYEQYF.

The rearrangement links TRBV24-1 to TRBJ2-5; perhaps TRBD1 as D (6 bases). CDR1 and CDR2 (germline): KGHDR, SFDVKD. V was shortened by 10 bases and J by 2 bases, with 13 bases between the two germline ends. The CDR3 consists of 13 residues. CDR3 amino acids: CATNTGSQETQYF. In nucleotides, the CDR3 is TGTGCCACTAATACAGGGTCACAAGAGACCCAGTACTTC.